The rows below give T cell receptor beta chains drawn from one sample of a study of cytomegalovirus exposure and HLA in healthy donors. Libraries were prepared by immunoSEQ multiplex PCR; TCRdb keeps only in-frame clonotypes and omits some of them. The sample holds roughly 150,000 clones, approximately 80% seen once. The sequenced sample consisted of PBMCs. These receptors came from a male donor in good health and CMV-seronegative. The CDR3 runs from the conserved cysteine through the conserved F or W. D genes are given only for firm matches. Clone sizes are given selectively: once, few, many, or a class where the clone is expanded.

j_call: TRBJ2-5
d_call: TRBD2
v_call: TRBV7-2
clone_size: once
cdr3_nt: TGTGCCAGCAGCCCCCCCAGCGGGGGCAAACAAGAGACCCAGTACTTC
cdr3_aa: CASSPPSGGKQETQYF

j_call: TRBJ2-1
d_call: TRBD2
v_call: TRBV10-3
clone_size: NA
cdr3_nt: TGTGCCATCAGTGGGCGGGGACTAACAGAGCAGTTCTTC
cdr3_aa: CAISGRGLTEQFF

j_call: TRBJ2-1
d_call: TRBD1
v_call: TRBV11-2
clone_size: NA
cdr3_nt: TGTGCCAGCAGCGCCCGGGACAGAAGAAACTCCTACAATGAGCAGTTCTTC
cdr3_aa: CASSARDRRNSYNEQFF

j_call: TRBJ1-1
d_call: NA
v_call: TRBV25-1
clone_size: NA
cdr3_nt: TGTGCCAGCAGTGAATATATTACAGGACGGAACACTGAAGCTTTCTTT
cdr3_aa: CASSEYITGRNTEAFF

j_call: TRBJ2-2
d_call: NA
v_call: TRBV18
clone_size: NA
cdr3_nt: TGTGCCAGCTCACCCCAGGGTGGCGGGGAGCTGTTTTTT
cdr3_aa: CASSPQGGGELFF

j_call: TRBJ1-1
d_call: NA
v_call: TRBV5-4
clone_size: NA
cdr3_nt: TGTGCCAGCAGCTTGGGGGCGGGACTCATGAACACTGAAGCTTTCTTT
cdr3_aa: CASSLGAGLMNTEAFF

j_call: TRBJ2-7
d_call: NA
v_call: TRBV10-1
clone_size: NA
cdr3_nt: TGCGCCAGCAGTGAGTCGGCGGGACGAAGGTACGAGCAGTACTTC
cdr3_aa: CASSESAGRRYEQYF

j_call: TRBJ2-1
d_call: NA
v_call: TRBV4-2
clone_size: NA
cdr3_nt: TGTGCCAGCAGCCAAGATAGGGGTGCCAGGGAGGTCTATGAGCAGTTCTTC
cdr3_aa: CASSQDRGAREVYEQFF

j_call: TRBJ2-7
d_call: TRBD2
v_call: TRBV4-2
clone_size: NA
cdr3_nt: TGTGCCAGCAGCCAAGATACGGGGGGAACACTCGAGCAGTACTTC
cdr3_aa: CASSQDTGGTLEQYF

j_call: TRBJ2-7
d_call: TRBD1
v_call: TRBV5-1
clone_size: NA
cdr3_nt: TGCGCCAGCAGCTCGTTACAGGGGATCTCCTACGAGCAGTACTTC
cdr3_aa: CASSSLQGISYEQYF

j_call: TRBJ1-4
d_call: NA
v_call: TRBV6-6
clone_size: NA
cdr3_nt: TGTGCCAGCACCTGGACCGATGCACGGGGGGGACTGTTTTTT
cdr3_aa: CASTWTDARGGLFF

j_call: TRBJ2-7
d_call: TRBD2
v_call: TRBV11-2
clone_size: NA
cdr3_nt: TGTGCCAGCAGCTTGAGCCCCGCTAGCGGGATTGACGAGCAGTACTTC
cdr3_aa: CASSLSPASGIDEQYF

j_call: TRBJ2-3
d_call: NA
v_call: TRBV5-6
clone_size: few
cdr3_nt: TGTGCCAGCAGCGCGGGACAGAGCATCGGTACGCAGTATTTT
cdr3_aa: CASSAGQSIGTQYF

j_call: TRBJ2-7
d_call: TRBD2
v_call: TRBV7-3
clone_size: NA
cdr3_nt: TGTGCCAGCAGCGCGGCGGGAGGGCCAGGGGAGCAGTACTTC
cdr3_aa: CASSAAGGPGEQYF

j_call: TRBJ2-7
d_call: TRBD2
v_call: TRBV11-1
clone_size: NA
cdr3_nt: TGTGCCAGCAGCGGGGGACTACCCGTCTACGAGCAGTACTTC
cdr3_aa: CASSGGLPVYEQYF

j_call: TRBJ1-1
d_call: NA
v_call: TRBV2
clone_size: NA
cdr3_nt: TGTGCCAGCAGTTTACAGGGAACTGAAGCTTTCTTT
cdr3_aa: CASSLQGTEAFF

j_call: TRBJ2-5
d_call: TRBD1
v_call: TRBV5-1
clone_size: NA
cdr3_nt: TGCGCCAGCAGCTTGGTTTCAGGGGGCCTGCAGGAGCAGTACTTC
cdr3_aa: CASSLVSGGLQEQYF

j_call: TRBJ2-2
d_call: TRBD1
v_call: TRBV9
clone_size: NA
cdr3_nt: TGTGCCAGCAGCCCCAGGACAGGACACGGGGAGCTGTTTTTT
cdr3_aa: CASSPRTGHGELFF

j_call: TRBJ2-7
d_call: TRBD2
v_call: TRBV19
clone_size: NA
cdr3_nt: TGTGCCAGTAGTATAACCCCTAGCGGAGTCTACGAGCAGTACTTC
cdr3_aa: CASSITPSGVYEQYF

j_call: TRBJ2-2
d_call: NA
v_call: TRBV5-1
clone_size: few
cdr3_nt: TGCGCCAGCAGCTTGAAGGGAGGAGCCACCGGGGAGCTGTTTTTT
cdr3_aa: CASSLKGGATGELFF

j_call: TRBJ1-1
d_call: NA
v_call: TRBV27
clone_size: NA
cdr3_nt: TGTGCCAGCAGTTCCCCAGGGTCTGAAGCTTTCTTT
cdr3_aa: CASSSPGSEAFF

j_call: TRBJ2-1
d_call: NA
v_call: TRBV7-3
clone_size: NA
cdr3_nt: TGTGCCAGCAGCTTAACTCCGGGAGCAGAGCAGTTCTTC
cdr3_aa: CASSLTPGAEQFF

j_call: TRBJ2-7
d_call: NA
v_call: TRBV7-3
clone_size: NA
cdr3_nt: TGTGCCAGCAGCTTGGGGTCAAGGGGTGGCGAGCAGTACTTC
cdr3_aa: CASSLGSRGGEQYF

j_call: TRBJ2-3
d_call: NA
v_call: TRBV25-1
clone_size: NA
cdr3_nt: TGTGCCAGCAGTGAATCGGTCGCGGGACGCACAGATACGCAGTATTTT
cdr3_aa: CASSESVAGRTDTQYF

j_call: TRBJ1-1
d_call: NA
v_call: TRBV7-2
clone_size: NA
cdr3_nt: TGTGCCAGCAGCTTAAGTCCAGGAGGGAACACTGAAGCTTTCTTT
cdr3_aa: CASSLSPGGNTEAFF

j_call: TRBJ2-5
d_call: NA
v_call: TRBV6-6
clone_size: NA
cdr3_nt: TGTGCCAGCAGAATACAGGGCCACCAAGAGACCCAGTACTTC
cdr3_aa: CASRIQGHQETQYF

j_call: TRBJ2-1
d_call: NA
v_call: TRBV9
clone_size: NA
cdr3_nt: TGTGCCAGCAGCGTAGTGGGATCAAGCGGAAATGAGCAGTTCTTC
cdr3_aa: CASSVVGSSGNEQFF

j_call: TRBJ2-1
d_call: TRBD2
v_call: TRBV6-1
clone_size: NA
cdr3_nt: TGTGCCAGCACTTGGACTAGCGGGGGGGCGGTAGAGCAGTTCTTC
cdr3_aa: CASTWTSGGAVEQFF

j_call: TRBJ2-2
d_call: NA
v_call: TRBV7-9
clone_size: once
cdr3_nt: TGTGCCAGCAGCTTATTTCAAGACACCGTCGGGGAGCTGTTTTTT
cdr3_aa: CASSLFQDTVGELFF

j_call: TRBJ2-1
d_call: NA
v_call: TRBV7-9
clone_size: NA
cdr3_nt: TGTGCCAGCAGCTTAGCCGGGGTTGAGGAGCAGTTCTTC
cdr3_aa: CASSLAGVEEQFF

j_call: TRBJ1-5
d_call: NA
v_call: TRBV7-8
clone_size: NA
cdr3_nt: TGTGCCAGCAGCGCTAGAGGGTACAGCCTTTCGGAGCCCCAGCATTTT
cdr3_aa: CASSARGYSLSEPQHF

j_call: TRBJ2-5
d_call: NA
v_call: TRBV7-2
clone_size: NA
cdr3_nt: TGTGCCAGCAGCGCCCCGAACAGGGTAGAGACCCAGTACTTC
cdr3_aa: CASSAPNRVETQYF

j_call: TRBJ2-1
d_call: TRBD1
v_call: TRBV7-2
clone_size: NA
cdr3_nt: TGTGCCAGCAGCTTATTCTGGACAGGGAGCCACAATGAGCAGTTCTTC
cdr3_aa: CASSLFWTGSHNEQFF

j_call: TRBJ2-3
d_call: TRBD2
v_call: TRBV29-1
clone_size: NA
cdr3_nt: TGCAGCGTTGAAGCTAGCGGGAGCACAGATACGCAGTATTTT
cdr3_aa: CSVEASGSTDTQYF

j_call: TRBJ2-1
d_call: TRBD2
v_call: TRBV7-3
clone_size: NA
cdr3_nt: TGTGCCAGCAGCTTCGCGGGAGACAGTAATGAGCAGTTCTTC
cdr3_aa: CASSFAGDSNEQFF

j_call: TRBJ2-7
d_call: NA
v_call: TRBV5-1
clone_size: NA
cdr3_nt: TGCGCCAGCACTTATGGCGGGGCTAACGAGCAGTACTTC
cdr3_aa: CASTYGGANEQYF

j_call: TRBJ1-1
d_call: NA
v_call: TRBV27
clone_size: NA
cdr3_nt: TGTGCCAGCAGGAATAAGGGGTCCACTGAAGCTTTCTTT
cdr3_aa: CASRNKGSTEAFF

j_call: TRBJ2-3
d_call: TRBD2
v_call: TRBV7-8
clone_size: NA
cdr3_nt: TGTGCCAGCAGCCTAGCGGGGGGGCAGGATACGCAGTATTTT
cdr3_aa: CASSLAGGQDTQYF

j_call: TRBJ1-2
d_call: NA
v_call: TRBV19
clone_size: NA
cdr3_nt: TGTGCCAGTAGTGAGACAGGACCCTATGGCTACACCTTC
cdr3_aa: CASSETGPYGYTF

j_call: TRBJ1-2
d_call: TRBD1
v_call: TRBV5-4
clone_size: NA
cdr3_nt: TGTGCCAGCAGCCGTCGACAGGGGGGCTATGGCTACACCTTC
cdr3_aa: CASSRRQGGYGYTF

j_call: TRBJ1-4
d_call: TRBD1
v_call: TRBV6-5
clone_size: NA
cdr3_nt: TGTGCCAGCAGTTACCGAAGGGGACAGACGGGAGAAAAACTGTTTTTT
cdr3_aa: CASSYRRGQTGEKLFF

j_call: TRBJ2-5
d_call: NA
v_call: TRBV7-9
clone_size: NA
cdr3_nt: TGTGCCAGCAGCTCAGGGGGGTCGGGGACGCAAGAGACCCAGTACTTC
cdr3_aa: CASSSGGSGTQETQYF

j_call: TRBJ1-1
d_call: TRBD1
v_call: TRBV7-3
clone_size: NA
cdr3_nt: TGTGCCAGCAGCTCGACAGGGCCTTTGACGGGCGTCACTGAAGCTTTCTTT
cdr3_aa: CASSSTGPLTGVTEAFF

j_call: TRBJ1-5
d_call: TRBD1
v_call: TRBV4-1
clone_size: NA
cdr3_nt: TGCGCCAGCAGCCAACCGGACAGGTACGATCAGCCCCAGCATTTT
cdr3_aa: CASSQPDRYDQPQHF

j_call: TRBJ1-4
d_call: NA
v_call: TRBV2
clone_size: few
cdr3_nt: TGTGCCAGCAGTGAAGGGTGGCGGGGACTGTTTTTT
cdr3_aa: CASSEGWRGLFF

j_call: TRBJ2-2
d_call: NA
v_call: TRBV7-3
clone_size: NA
cdr3_nt: TGTGCCAGCAGCTTAAAGGGGACTTCGAACACCGGGGAGCTGTTTTTT
cdr3_aa: CASSLKGTSNTGELFF

j_call: TRBJ1-4
d_call: NA
v_call: TRBV18
clone_size: NA
cdr3_nt: TGTGCCAGCTCACCATTCAGGACAGAACTTCATGAAAAACTGTTTTTT
cdr3_aa: CASSPFRTELHEKLFF

j_call: TRBJ2-1
d_call: TRBD1
v_call: TRBV2
clone_size: NA
cdr3_nt: TGTGCCAGTAAACAGGGGGCGGAGTACAATGAGCAGTTCTTC
cdr3_aa: CASKQGAEYNEQFF

j_call: TRBJ2-1
d_call: TRBD1
v_call: TRBV11-2
clone_size: NA
cdr3_nt: TGTGCCAGCAGCACCGGGACAGGGCACAATGAGCAGTTCTTC
cdr3_aa: CASSTGTGHNEQFF

j_call: TRBJ2-2
d_call: NA
v_call: TRBV7-3
clone_size: NA
cdr3_nt: TGTGCCAGCAGCCTCGCCGGGGAGCTGTTTTTT
cdr3_aa: CASSLAGELFF

j_call: TRBJ1-1
d_call: NA
v_call: TRBV19
clone_size: once
cdr3_nt: TGTGCCAGTAGTAGGGCAGGGGCCGGGGGGTTACCTGAAGCTTTCTTT
cdr3_aa: CASSRAGAGGLPEAFF